This T cell receptor (beta chain) was captured by sequencing in a study of shared clonotypes between healthy human individuals. Assay: immunoSEQ multiplex PCR; the TCRdb copy retains only in-frame clones and omits some. The profile shows about 2 million clones, roughly 96% of them singletons. The CDR3 has 15 amino acids. V dropped 3 bases and J dropped 0 bases, with 11 bases sitting between them. CDR1 and CDR2 (germline): KGHSH, LQKENI. Sequencing used naive CD4+ T cells sorted from blood. As to subset: CD45RA+ positively selected. The V gene is TRBV18, the J gene TRBJ1-2; possibly TRBD1 for D (5 bases). The receptor was isolated from a man between 18 and 35 years old in good health. CDR3 nucleotides: TGTGCCAGCTCACCGGGGCCCTCAGCTAACTATGGCTACACCTTC. Protein: CASSPGPSANYGYTF.